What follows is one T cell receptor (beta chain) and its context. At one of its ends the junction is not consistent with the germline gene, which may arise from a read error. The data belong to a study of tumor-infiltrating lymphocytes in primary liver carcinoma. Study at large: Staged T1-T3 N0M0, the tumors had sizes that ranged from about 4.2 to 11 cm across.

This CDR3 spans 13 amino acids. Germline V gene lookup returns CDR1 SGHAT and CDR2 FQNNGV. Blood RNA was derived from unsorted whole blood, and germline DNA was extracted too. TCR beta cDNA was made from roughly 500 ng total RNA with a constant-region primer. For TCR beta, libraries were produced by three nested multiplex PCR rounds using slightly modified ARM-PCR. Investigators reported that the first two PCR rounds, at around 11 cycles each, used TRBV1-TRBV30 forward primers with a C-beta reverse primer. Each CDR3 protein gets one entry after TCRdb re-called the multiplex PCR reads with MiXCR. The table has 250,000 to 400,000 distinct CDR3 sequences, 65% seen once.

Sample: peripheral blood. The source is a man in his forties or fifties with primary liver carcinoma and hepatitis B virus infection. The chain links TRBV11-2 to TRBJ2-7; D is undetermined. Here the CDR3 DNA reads TGTGCCAGCGGCTTAGGGTCAACCTACGAGCAGTACTTC. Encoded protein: CASGLGSTYEQYF.